Listed below are T cell receptor beta chains from one sample, sequenced in a study of shared clonotypes between healthy human individuals. Generated by immunoSEQ multiplex PCR, the TCRdb table keeps only in-frame clones and is missing some. Of 2.5 million or so clones in the sample, around 94% were seen once. The sample taken for sequencing was naive CD4+ T cells sorted from blood. The source of these receptors is a man between 18 and 29 years old in good health. The CDR3 runs from the conserved cysteine through the conserved F or W. The D gene is left open where the match is weak. Clone size is shown for a subset of rows, as once, few, many or a class of expanded clone.

j_gene,d_gene,v_gene,abundance,CDR3nt,CDR3aa
TRBJ1-2,NA,TRBV28,NA,TGTGCCAGCAGTTTATTTCAAGGGGCAGTCTATGGCTACACCTTC,CASSLFQGAVYGYTF
TRBJ2-7,NA,TRBV27,NA,TGTGCCAGCAGTTTATACCGGGGGCAATCCTACGAGCAGTACTTC,CASSLYRGQSYEQYF
TRBJ2-1,NA,TRBV11-2,NA,TGTGCCAGCAGCTTAGCCCACGGGACCTACAATGAGCAGTTCTTC,CASSLAHGTYNEQFF
TRBJ2-5,TRBD2,TRBV5-1,NA,TGCGCCAGCAGCTTGGAAGCGGGGAGCCAAGAGACCCAGTACTTC,CASSLEAGSQETQYF
TRBJ1-1,NA,TRBV10-3,NA,TGTGCCATCAGTGTGCAGGAGAACACTGAAGCTTTCTTT,CAISVQENTEAFF
TRBJ2-3,NA,TRBV5-4,NA,TGTGCCAGCAGCTCCCGGGACAGCACAGATACGCAGTATTTT,CASSSRDSTDTQYF
TRBJ1-5,TRBD1,TRBV6-1,NA,TGTGCCAGCAACTCCCGGGACAGAAATAATCAGCCCCAGCATTTT,CASNSRDRNNQPQHF
TRBJ2-1,NA,TRBV18,NA,TGTGCCAGCACTCGACAGGCTCAGAGGAATGAGCAGTTCTTC,CASTRQAQRNEQFF
TRBJ2-7,TRBD2,TRBV9,once,TGTGCCAGCGGGGGGGACGGACCCTACGAGCAGTACTTC,CASGGDGPYEQYF
TRBJ1-4,TRBD1,TRBV6-1,NA,TGTGCCAGCAGATTTCCGGGACAGGGCCACGAAAAACTGTTTTTT,CASRFPGQGHEKLFF
TRBJ2-5,TRBD1,TRBV6-5,NA,TGTGCCAGCAGTTGGGACAGAGAGACCCAGTACTTC,CASSWDRETQYF
TRBJ1-1,NA,TRBV5-1,once,TGCGCCAGCAGCTTGGAGACCGGGTTGAACACTGAAGCTTTCTTT,CASSLETGLNTEAFF
TRBJ2-2,TRBD1,TRBV2,once,TGTGCCAGCAGTTCGACAGGGGGGGCCGGGGAGCTGTTTTTT,CASSSTGGAGELFF
TRBJ2-7,NA,TRBV6-5,NA,TGTGCCAGCAGTTACTTACCGGGCCCAAATTACGAGCAGTACTTC,CASSYLPGPNYEQYF
TRBJ1-5,TRBD1,TRBV28,NA,TGTGCCAGCAGTCCCTCGGACAGGGGTAGCAATCAGCCCCAGCATTTT,CASSPSDRGSNQPQHF
TRBJ2-7,TRBD1,TRBV5-6,NA,TGTGCCAGCAGCCCGACCGGGACAGTCGCTTACGAGCAGTACTTC,CASSPTGTVAYEQYF
TRBJ2-3,NA,TRBV5-1,NA,TGCGCCAGCAGTACAAGCGGGCGGGACGATACGCAGTATTTT,CASSTSGRDDTQYF
TRBJ2-7,NA,TRBV7-2,NA,TGTGCCAGCAGCCTAACGACAGGAAATTCCTACGAGCAGTACTTC,CASSLTTGNSYEQYF
TRBJ2-7,NA,TRBV7-9,once,TGTGCCAGCAGCCGGGCCCTTGTGACCGAGCAGTACTTC,CASSRALVTEQYF
TRBJ2-7,NA,TRBV11-2,NA,TGTGCCAGCAGCCGGACATCCTACGAGCAGTACTTC,CASSRTSYEQYF
TRBJ2-1,TRBD2,TRBV6-1,once,TGTGCCAGCAGTGAACAGCGGGGCTACTCCTACAATGAGCAGTTCTTC,CASSEQRGYSYNEQFF
TRBJ2-7,TRBD2,TRBV5-4,NA,TGTGCCAGCAGCTTGGAACTAGCGGGAGGTAACTCCTACGAGCAGTACTTC,CASSLELAGGNSYEQYF
TRBJ2-6,TRBD1,TRBV30,once,TGTGCCTGGAGGAGGCCGGTGACAGGGCGGGGGGCCAACGTCCTGACTTTC,CAWRRPVTGRGANVLTF
TRBJ2-7,NA,TRBV4-1,NA,TGCGCCAGCGGAACCAGGGAGTCCTACGAGCAGTACTTC,CASGTRESYEQYF
TRBJ1-6,NA,TRBV30,once,TGTGCCTGGAGTCCCACCACAGGATATAATTCACCCCTCCACTTT,CAWSPTTGYNSPLHF
TRBJ2-5,NA,TRBV4-1,NA,TGCGCCAGCAGCCCCAGGTTCCAAGAGACCCAGTACTTC,CASSPRFQETQYF
TRBJ2-1,NA,TRBV5-1,once,TGCGCCAGCAGCTTGGTGGCCGGCTCCTACAATGAGCAGTTCTTC,CASSLVAGSYNEQFF
TRBJ1-1,NA,TRBV19,NA,TGTGCCAGTAGTATTTTCCGAGAGAACACTGAAGCTTTCTTT,CASSIFRENTEAFF
TRBJ2-1,NA,TRBV1,NA,TGCACCAGCAGCCGACTAGCGGGGGGGCTCGATGAGCAGTTCTTC,CTSSRLAGGLDEQFF
TRBJ1-2,NA,TRBV30,NA,TGTGCCTGGAGTCTGGGATCTAACTATGGCTACACCTTC,CAWSLGSNYGYTF
TRBJ1-3,NA,TRBV2,once,TGTGCCAGCAGGAACGATGCCTCTGGAAACACCATATATTTT,CASRNDASGNTIYF
TRBJ2-3,NA,TRBV28,once,TGTGCCAGCAGTTACCCACCCGACAGGCTCACAGATACGCAGTATTTT,CASSYPPDRLTDTQYF
TRBJ1-5,TRBD1,TRBV30,few,TGTGCCTGGAGTGCAGGGGGCGGTCAGCCCCAGCATTTT,CAWSAGGGQPQHF
TRBJ2-2,NA,TRBV7-3,NA,TGTGCCAGCAGCGTCGGGGTAACCACCGGGGAGCTGTTTTTT,CASSVGVTTGELFF
TRBJ2-3,NA,TRBV5-1,NA,TGCGCCAGCAGCTTGGCGAGGAAGGGCGGCAGCACAGATACGCAGTATTTT,CASSLARKGGSTDTQYF
TRBJ2-5,TRBD2,TRBV5-1,NA,TGCGCCAGCAGTTCGACCGGGACTAGCGGGATTGAGCAGTACTTC,CASSSTGTSGIEQYF
TRBJ1-4,NA,TRBV5-1,NA,TGCGCCAGCAGCTTGGAGACGTCTAATGAAAAACTGTTTTTT,CASSLETSNEKLFF
TRBJ1-6,NA,TRBV5-1,NA,TGCGCCAGACCACCCCGGGGACCGGTTGGATCACCCCTCCACTTT,CARPPRGPVGSPLHF
TRBJ1-1,NA,TRBV7-8,NA,TGTGCCAGCAGCTTAGGGTGGGCGAACACTGAAGCTTTCTTT,CASSLGWANTEAFF
TRBJ2-3,TRBD1,TRBV5-4,NA,TGTGCCAGCAGCAGGGGACAGGGGGAGGCAGATACGCAGTATTTT,CASSRGQGEADTQYF
TRBJ1-2,TRBD1,TRBV4-1,NA,TGCGCCAGCAGCCAAGATTCGGGGACAGTACTGCGCTACACCTTC,CASSQDSGTVLRYTF
TRBJ1-6,NA,TRBV10-3,once,TGTGCCATCAGTGAGTCAACCAATTCACCCCTCCACTTT,CAISESTNSPLHF
TRBJ2-2,NA,TRBV7-9,once,TGTGCCAGCAGCTTAACGGCCCTACCCTCCGGAAACACCGGGGAGCTGTTTTTT,CASSLTALPSGNTGELFF
TRBJ2-3,TRBD2,TRBV10-1,NA,TGCGCCAGCAGTGAGTCAAAAGGGACTAGCGCCAGCACAGATACGCAGTATTTT,CASSESKGTSASTDTQYF
TRBJ2-5,TRBD2,TRBV11-2,NA,TGTGCCAGCAGCTTAGGTTTTAGCGGGGGGGGATCCCAAGAGACCCAGTACTTC,CASSLGFSGGGSQETQYF
TRBJ2-1,TRBD2,TRBV6-4,NA,TGTGCCACCGCCCTTGAGGCTAGCGGTTACAATGAGCAGTTCTTC,CATALEASGYNEQFF
TRBJ1-2,NA,TRBV28,NA,TGTGCCAGCAGTTTAATCCTACAACTTAGTGGCTACACCTTC,CASSLILQLSGYTF
TRBJ2-1,NA,TRBV7-2,NA,TGTGCCAGCAGCTTGGGGTTCTTC,CASSLGFF
TRBJ1-5,NA,TRBV7-7,NA,TGTGCTAGCAGCTTGGCCGGGACCTACATCAATCAGCCCCAGCATTTT,CASSLAGTYINQPQHF
TRBJ2-7,NA,TRBV11-2,NA,TGTGCCAGCAGCTTAGCAGTGGGCCGAAGAACAGACGAGCAGTACTTC,CASSLAVGRRTDEQYF
TRBJ2-5,NA,TRBV7-9,NA,TGTGCCAGCAGCCCCCGCGCGGCCTTTCCATTGCAAGAGACCCAGTACTTC,CASSPRAAFPLQETQYF
TRBJ1-5,TRBD1,TRBV28,NA,TGTGCCAGCAGTTTAGAGGGGGCGAAGCCCCAGCATTTT,CASSLEGAKPQHF
TRBJ2-1,NA,TRBV7-2,once,TGTGCCAGCAGCTTAAGGGCGAGCAGGGAGCAGTTCTTC,CASSLRASREQFF
TRBJ2-5,TRBD2,TRBV5-1,NA,TGCGCCAGCAGCTTGGCGGCGGGAGGGCCTCCGGAGACCCAGTACTTC,CASSLAAGGPPETQYF
TRBJ2-1,TRBD1,TRBV2,NA,TGTGCCAGCAGTTGGGACAGATACAATGAGCAGTTCTTC,CASSWDRYNEQFF
TRBJ1-5,NA,TRBV10-3,NA,TGTGCCATCAGTGCAGGTACAGCCCTCAATCAGCCCCAGCATTTT,CAISAGTALNQPQHF
TRBJ1-4,NA,TRBV18,NA,TGTGCCAGCTCACCAGACCGGAGTCGAGAAAAACTGTTTTTT,CASSPDRSREKLFF
TRBJ2-5,TRBD2,TRBV30,NA,TGTGCCTGGAGTACTGGGACTAGGGAGACCCAGTACTTC,CAWSTGTRETQYF